A single sample is the source of the 32 T cell receptor beta chains below, sequenced in a study of monozygotic twins with inflammatory bowel disease. TCRdb reanalyzed the 5' RACE reads and collapses them to one entry per CDR3 protein, without DNA. Recorded for this sample: around 380,000 distinct CDR3 sequences. The sample was blood. Source of these receptors: a human donor with ulcerative colitis or Crohn's disease, or a healthy co-twin of an affected twin (not recorded which).

The V call is TRBV28, the J call TRBJ2-3; TCRdb reports TRBD1, a call that lacks DNA to check it against. The CDR3 covers 14 residues. The V gene's germline CDR1 is MDHEN and CDR2 SYDVKM. The CDR3 protein is CASSQQGVGDTQYF.

The genes are TRBV29-1 and TRBJ1-1; there is no DNA to check the TCRdb D call of TRBD1. The CDR3 length is 12 residues. CDR1 and CDR2 from the germline V gene are SQVTM and ANQGSEA. The chain's CDR3 is CSAGQVNTEAFF.

CDR3 sequence: CASSPQRTGGNQPQHF. The chain links TRBV6-1 to TRBJ1-5; the D call of TRBD1 rests on TCRdb alone, since no DNA is present to check it. The CDR3 loop spans 16 amino acids. CDR1 is MNHNS, CDR2 SASEGT, per germline.

V and J are TRBV7-8 and TRBJ2-1; there is no DNA to check the TCRdb D call of TRBD2. Looked up from germline, CDR1 is SGHVS and CDR2 is FQNEAQ. The CDR3 sequence is 15 residues long. This CDR3 reads CASSSGASVLNEQFF.

The chain has TRBV6-1 and TRBJ2-5; with no DNA, the TCRdb D assignment of TRBD1 cannot be verified. The germline CDR1 and CDR2 sequences are MNHNS and SASEGT. The CDR3 is 16 amino acids. Here the CDR3 reads CASSPRTGGSRETQYF.

V is TRBV20-1 and J is TRBJ1-1. The CDR3 runs to 11 residues. Germline assignment: CDR1 DFQATT and CDR2 SNEGSKA (reference sequence). This CDR3 reads CRVMGGTEAFF.

V usage is TRBV7-2 and J usage is TRBJ2-7. Germline V lookup: CDR1 SGHTA, CDR2 FQGNSA. CDR3 length equals 16 residues. This CDR3 reads CASSLGPRLGYYEQYF. The whole variable domain, filled in from reference TRBV7-2 and TRBJ2-7, reads GAGVSQSPSNKVTEKGKDVELRCDPISGHTALYWYRQSLGQGLEFLIYFQGNSAPDKSGLPSDRFSAERTGGSVSTLTIQRTQQEDSAVYLCASSLGPRLGYYEQYFGPGTRLTVT.

The chain couples TRBV7-2 to TRBJ2-1; TCRdb's D call, TRBD1, is unchecked because there is no DNA. CDR1 SGHTA and CDR2 FQGNSA come from the germline V gene. The CDR3 runs 15 residues. Here the CDR3 reads CASSSRRGGFNEQFF.

The chain carries TRBV13 and TRBJ2-5; TCRdb calls TRBD2, which cannot be checked without DNA. Germline lookup yields CDR1 PRHDT and CDR2 FYEKMQ (reference sequence). This CDR3 spans 16 amino acids. The CDR3 is CASSPPGAGERETQYF.

V and J are TRBV7-2 and TRBJ1-1; TCRdb's assignment of TRBD1 cannot be checked, as there is no DNA. This CDR3 region has 15 residues. Per the germline V gene, CDR1 is SGHTA and CDR2 is FQGNSA. CDR3 sequence reads: CASSIQQGASTEAFF.

This sequence joins TRBV5-1 and TRBJ1-1; the D call of TRBD1 rests on TCRdb alone, since no DNA is present to check it. The CDR3 contains 14 residues. Germline V lookup: CDR1 SGHRS, CDR2 YFSETQ. The CDR3 sequence: CASSSYITGAEAFF. Combining the CDR3 with reference TRBV5-1 and TRBJ1-1 gives the whole variable domain KAGVTQTPRYLIKTRGQQVTLSCSPISGHRSVSWYQQTPGQGLQFLFEYFSETQRNKGNFPGRFSGRQFSNSRSEMNVSTLELGDSALYLCASSSYITGAEAFFGQGTRLTVV.

The V gene is TRBV7-2, the J gene TRBJ2-5. The germline V gene has CDR1 SGHTA and CDR2 FQGNSA. CDR3 length: 14 residues. This CDR3 reads CASSSMEIQETQYF. Complete variable domain (other parts from reference TRBV7-2 and TRBJ2-5): GAGVSQSPSNKVTEKGKDVELRCDPISGHTALYWYRQSLGQGLEFLIYFQGNSAPDKSGLPSDRFSAERTGGSVSTLTIQRTQQEDSAVYLCASSSMEIQETQYFGPGTRLLVL.

The CDR3 loop reads CASSLATASVYEQYF. V gene TRBV5-1 combines with J gene TRBJ2-7; TCRdb indicates TRBD2, and absent DNA this call remains unverified. The CDR3 has 15 amino acids. Germline V gene data show CDR1 as SGHRS and CDR2 as YFSETQ. Looking up the rest from reference TRBV5-1 and TRBJ2-7 gives the full variable domain: KAGVTQTPRYLIKTRGQQVTLSCSPISGHRSVSWYQQTPGQGLQFLFEYFSETQRNKGNFPGRFSGRQFSNSRSEMNVSTLELGDSALYLCASSLATASVYEQYFGPGTRLTVT.

This chain connects TRBV7-8 to TRBJ2-7; checking the TCRdb D call of TRBD2 is not possible without DNA. The CDR3 runs to 19 residues. Germline loops: CDR1 SGHVS, CDR2 FQNEAQ. The CDR3 here is CASSLRPGLAGPASYEQYF.

The chain employs TRBV4-3 and TRBJ1-1. There are 14 residues in the CDR3. The germline V gene has CDR1 LGHNA and CDR2 YSLEER. The CDR3 region is CASSQEIGGGEAFF.

The rearrangement uses TRBV5-1 and TRBJ2-2; TCRdb reports TRBD2, a call that lacks DNA to check it against. CDR3 size: 16 residues. Germline V gives CDR1 SGHRS, CDR2 YFSETQ. The CDR3 loop is CASSWELAANTGELFF. The whole variable domain, remainder taken from reference TRBV5-1 and TRBJ2-2, is KAGVTQTPRYLIKTRGQQVTLSCSPISGHRSVSWYQQTPGQGLQFLFEYFSETQRNKGNFPGRFSGRQFSNSRSEMNVSTLELGDSALYLCASSWELAANTGELFFGEGSRLTVL.

The gene calls are TRBV12-3 or TRBV12-4 and TRBJ2-1; the TCRdb call, TRBD2, lacks DNA for checking. The CDR3 has 14 amino acids. The CDR3 is CASSPIAGVNEQFF.

The rearrangement uses TRBV27 and TRBJ2-3. This CDR3 contains 13 residues. Germline lookup yields CDR1 MNHEY and CDR2 SMNVEV (reference sequence). CDR3 region: CASSLGVADTQYF.

The chain joins TRBV5-1 to TRBJ1-1. This CDR3 is 14 amino acids long. The germline CDR1 and CDR2 sequences are SGHRS and YFSETQ. This CDR3 is CASTGGVMNTEAFF.

This chain joins TRBV7-3 and TRBJ2-3; TCRdb selects TRBD1, and the lack of DNA leaves this call unchecked. Looked up from germline, CDR1 is SGHTA and CDR2 is FQGTGA. The CDR3 runs to 14 residues. CDR3 residues: CASSFGAAGDTQYF.

This chain uses TRBV20-1 with TRBJ1-6; TCRdb indicates TRBD1, and absent DNA this call remains unverified. This CDR3 has 14 residues. Germline loops: CDR1 DFQATT, CDR2 SNEGSKA (reference sequence). CDR3 region: CSARTAIINSPLHF.

The V gene is TRBV9, the J gene TRBJ2-7; TCRdb picks TRBD2, but there is no DNA to check that call. This CDR3 is 15 amino acids long. Germline CDR1 is SGDLS and CDR2 is YYNGEE. CDR3 residues: CASSVRQAGVVEQYF.

The gene calls are TRBV6-1 and TRBJ2-2; the D call of TRBD2 rests on TCRdb alone, since no DNA is present to check it. The CDR3 runs to 16 residues. CDR1 and CDR2 (germline): MNHNS, SASEGT. The CDR3 loop reads CASTGRSGIGTGELFF.

The CDR3 here is CASSPWTGYGYTF. The J gene is TRBJ1-2, the V gene TRBV7-9; TCRdb's D gene call, TRBD1, goes unchecked for lack of DNA. This CDR3 has 13 amino acids. CDR1 and CDR2 (germline): SEHNR, FQNEAQ (reference sequence).

The chain links TRBV19 to TRBJ1-5; TCRdb outputs TRBD1, but without DNA this stays unchecked. This CDR3 is 16 amino acids long. In germline, CDR1 is LNHDA, CDR2 SQIVND (reference sequence). The CDR3 protein is CASSMGPGQGLQPQHF.

V gene TRBV10-3 combines with J gene TRBJ2-5; with no DNA, the TCRdb D assignment of TRBD1 cannot be verified. The CDR3 extends over 13 amino acids. Germline loops: CDR1 ENHRY, CDR2 SYGVKD. The CDR3 reads CAISESRGETQYF.

The chain couples TRBV7-2 to TRBJ1-3. CDR1 SGHTA and CDR2 FQGNSA come from the germline V gene. The CDR3 contains 16 residues. The CDR3 protein is CASSVSRESSGNTIYF.

The chain uses TRBV20-1 and TRBJ2-5; TCRdb outputs TRBD2, but without DNA this stays unchecked. From germline, CDR1 is DFQATT and CDR2 SNEGSKA (reference sequence). This CDR3 has 14 amino acids. Here the CDR3 reads CSASGGGPQETQYF.

The chain couples TRBV3-1 to TRBJ2-2; TCRdb reports TRBD2, a call that lacks DNA to check it against. The CDR3 has 16 residues. Germline CDR1 LGHDT, CDR2 YNNKEL (reference sequence). The CDR3 loop is CASSQKLAGTTGELFF.

The rearrangement links TRBV20-1 to TRBJ2-7. CDR1 and CDR2 from the germline V gene are DFQATT and SNEGSKA (reference sequence). The CDR3 covers 12 residues. CDR3 sequence reads: CSVGGTPYEQYF.

This chain connects TRBV5-6 to TRBJ2-1; the D gene TCRdb calls, TRBD2, cannot be checked with no DNA. CDR1 and CDR2 from the germline V gene are SGHDT and YYEEEE. This CDR3 is 16 amino acids long. The chain's CDR3 is CASSPWGLAGGREQFF.

This chain connects TRBV20-1 to TRBJ1-2; as DNA is missing, the TRBD1 call by TCRdb cannot be tested. This CDR3 is 14 amino acids long. CDR1 and CDR2 (germline): DFQATT, SNEGSKA (reference sequence). The CDR3 loop reads CSATPGGTNYGYTF.